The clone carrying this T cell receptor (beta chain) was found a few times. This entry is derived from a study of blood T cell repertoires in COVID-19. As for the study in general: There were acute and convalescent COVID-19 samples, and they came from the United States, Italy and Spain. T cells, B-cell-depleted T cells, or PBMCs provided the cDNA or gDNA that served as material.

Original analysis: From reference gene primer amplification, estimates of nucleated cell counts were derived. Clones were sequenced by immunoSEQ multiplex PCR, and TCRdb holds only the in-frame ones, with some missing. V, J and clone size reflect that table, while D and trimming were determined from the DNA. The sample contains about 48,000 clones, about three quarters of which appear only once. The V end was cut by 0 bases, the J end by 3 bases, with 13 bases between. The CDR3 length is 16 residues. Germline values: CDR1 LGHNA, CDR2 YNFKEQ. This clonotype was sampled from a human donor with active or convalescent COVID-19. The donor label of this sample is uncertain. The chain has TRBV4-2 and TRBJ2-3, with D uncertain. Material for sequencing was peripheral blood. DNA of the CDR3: TGTGCCAGCAGCCAAGATCCAGGCGTCATAACAGATACGCAGTATTTT. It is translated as CASSQDPGVITDTQYF.